This TCR beta chain is drawn from a study of cytotoxic CD8 clonotypes in ibrutinib-treated CLL. Overall study context: About 25 partial and 2 complete responses; at median approximately 6 years, roughly 14 remitted, about twelve progressed. General study findings and limits: Clonality increased with ibrutinib response but returned toward baseline at progression. Private clonotypes, not public ones, expanded at ibrutinib response.

A remark on this clone: What it binds is unknown.

Trimming cost V 2 bases and J 4 bases; bases outside gene matches: 7. Germline CDR1 MGHDK, CDR2 SYGVNS. The CDR3 loop spans 15 amino acids. Measured with immunoSEQ multiplex PCR; TCRdb has only the in-frame clones, and not every one. The sample has some 310,000 clones; 80% are singletons. The chain uses TRBV25-1 and TRBJ1-1; TRBD1 agrees at 7 bases. Sequenced material: PBMCs, taken before ibrutinib treatment. The clonotype comes from a human donor with chronic lymphocytic leukemia. Here the CDR3 DNA reads TGTGCCAGCAGTGAAGGAGGGCAGGGGGGCACTGAAGCTTTCTTT. Its translation is CASSEGGQGGTEAFF.